This T cell receptor beta chain was recorded in a study of vaccination effects on CD4 cells after COVID-19. Whole-study context: Antigen-specific CD4+ T cells were expanded with viral peptide pools in the ViraFEST assay before sequencing. Samples gathered post-vaccine arrived a median of 72 days past the second dose.

The V end lost 4 bases, the J end lost 8 bases, and 17 bases lay between the germline ends. From germline, CDR1 is LNHDA and CDR2 SQIVND (reference sequence). CDR3 size: 15 residues. On this clone: Antigen specificity is unknown.

At the end of 9 to 11 days of culture, CD4+ T cells were isolated. Everyone in the study got two shots of either the BNT162b2 or mRNA-1273 vaccine. Clones were read by immunoSEQ multiplex PCR, and TCRdb kept only the in-frame ones, dropping some. The sample includes about 45,000 clones, over 60% of them seen just once. The receptor was isolated from a human donor who received a COVID-19 vaccine. The sequences come from CD4+ T cells from PBMCs cultured without peptide, collected after COVID-19 vaccination. The gene calls are TRBV19 and TRBJ1-4; D unclear. In DNA, the CDR3 is TGTGCCAGTAGTAGAACCGGGGTCGGAGGAGAAAAACTGTTTTTT. This encodes CASSRTGVGGEKLFF.